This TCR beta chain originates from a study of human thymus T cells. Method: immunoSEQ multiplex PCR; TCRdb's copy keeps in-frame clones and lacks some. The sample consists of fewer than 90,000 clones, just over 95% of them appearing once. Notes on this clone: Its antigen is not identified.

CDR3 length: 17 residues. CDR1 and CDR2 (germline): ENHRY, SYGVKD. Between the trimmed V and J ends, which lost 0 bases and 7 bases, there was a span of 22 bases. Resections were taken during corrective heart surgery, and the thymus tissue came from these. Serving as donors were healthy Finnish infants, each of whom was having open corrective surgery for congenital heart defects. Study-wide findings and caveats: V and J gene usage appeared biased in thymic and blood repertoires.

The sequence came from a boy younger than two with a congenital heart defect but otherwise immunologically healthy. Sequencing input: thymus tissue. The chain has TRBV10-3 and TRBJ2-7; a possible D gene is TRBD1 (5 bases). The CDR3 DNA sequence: TGTGCCATCAGTGAGTCGATGCCCCCATCCCCGACAGTTGAGCAGTACTTC. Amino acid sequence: CAISESMPPSPTVEQYF.